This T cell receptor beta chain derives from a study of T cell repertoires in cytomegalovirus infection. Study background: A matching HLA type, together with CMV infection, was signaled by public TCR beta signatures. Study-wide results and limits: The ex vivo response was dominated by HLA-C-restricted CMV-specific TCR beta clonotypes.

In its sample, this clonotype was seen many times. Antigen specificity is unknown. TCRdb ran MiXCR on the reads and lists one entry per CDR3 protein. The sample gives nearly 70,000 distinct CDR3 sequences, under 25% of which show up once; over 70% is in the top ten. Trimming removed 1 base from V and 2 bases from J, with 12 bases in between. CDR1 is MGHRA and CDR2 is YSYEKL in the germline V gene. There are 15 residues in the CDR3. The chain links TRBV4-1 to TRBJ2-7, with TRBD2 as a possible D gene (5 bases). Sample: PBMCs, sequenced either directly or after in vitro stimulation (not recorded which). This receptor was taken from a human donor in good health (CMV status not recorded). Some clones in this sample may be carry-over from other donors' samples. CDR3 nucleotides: TGCGCCAGCAGCCAAGTATTTCTAGCAACCTACGAGCAGTACGTC. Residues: CASSQVFLATYEQYV.